The source of this T cell receptor beta chain is a study of blood T cell repertoires in COVID-19. The overall study: Specimens from acute and convalescent COVID-19 originated in the United States, Italy and Spain. Sample material is recorded as cDNA or gDNA derived from T cells, B-cell-depleted T cells, or PBMCs.

Germline lookup yields CDR1 LGHNA and CDR2 YNFKEQ. Losses at the gene ends were 1 base for V and 3 bases for J; bases not matched to a gene: 4. The CDR3 is made up of 15 amino acids. Per the authors' pipeline: The assay estimated nucleated cells by amplifying reference gene primers. Method: immunoSEQ multiplex PCR; TCRdb's copy keeps in-frame clones and lacks some. The V and J calls and clone size are taken from that table; D and trimming were inferred from the DNA. Of 150,000 to 200,000 clones listed, about four fifths are singletons. Sequences were obtained from peripheral blood. The chain recombines TRBV4-2 with TRBJ2-7, with TRBD1 identical over 9 bases. This receptor was identified in a man aged 55 to 70 with active or convalescent COVID-19. CDR3 sequence: CASSQALGQGYEQYF. In DNA, the CDR3 is TGTGCCAGCAGCCAAGCCCTGGGACAGGGCTACGAGCAGTACTTC.